The clone carrying this TCR beta chain occurred once. No antigen is known for it. This sample was taken from a study of shared clonotypes between healthy human individuals. Overall study context: CD4 naive and CD4 memory each took three plates per donor, while CD8 naive took two and CD8 memory one. Study-wide results and limits: The four-donor shared clonotypes exceeded non-shared clonotypes in generation probability, with non-shared ones scoring lower.

This CDR3 is built from 13 residues. With V trimmed by 2 bases and J by 11 bases, 7 bases remained unmatched. In germline, CDR1 is MNHEY, CDR2 SVGAGI. Using immunoSEQ multiplex PCR, the repertoire was profiled, and TCRdb retains in-frame clones only, with some absent. The sample records about 960,000 clones, around 80% being singletons. This receptor was obtained from a man aged 18 to 29 in good health. Material: memory CD4+ T cells sorted from blood. Subset indicated: CD45RA-negative fraction. The chain couples TRBV6-5 to TRBJ1-2; 8 bases agree with TRBD1. CDR3 protein: CASSYGQGRGYTF. The DNA of the CDR3 is TGTGCCAGCAGTTACGGACAGGGAAGGGGATACACCTTC.